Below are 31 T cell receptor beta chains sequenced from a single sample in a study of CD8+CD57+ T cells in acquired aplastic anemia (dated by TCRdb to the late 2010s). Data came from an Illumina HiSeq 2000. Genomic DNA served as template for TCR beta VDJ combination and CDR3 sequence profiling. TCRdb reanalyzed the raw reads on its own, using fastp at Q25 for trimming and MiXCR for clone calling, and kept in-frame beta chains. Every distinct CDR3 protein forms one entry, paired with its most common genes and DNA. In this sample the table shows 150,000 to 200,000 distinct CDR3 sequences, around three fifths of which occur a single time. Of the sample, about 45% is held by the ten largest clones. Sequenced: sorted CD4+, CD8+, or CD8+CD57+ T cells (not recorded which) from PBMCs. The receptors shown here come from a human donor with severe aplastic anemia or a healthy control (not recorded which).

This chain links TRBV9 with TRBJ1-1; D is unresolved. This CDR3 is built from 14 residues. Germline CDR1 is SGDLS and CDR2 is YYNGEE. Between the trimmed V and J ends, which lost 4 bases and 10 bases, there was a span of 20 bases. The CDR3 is CASSPSSGPEGAFF. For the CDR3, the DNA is TGTGCCAGCAGCCCCAGTTCGGGCCCCGAGGGAGCTTTCTTT. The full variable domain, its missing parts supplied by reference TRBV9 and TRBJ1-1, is DSGVTQTPKHLITATGQRVTLRCSPRSGDLSVYWYQQSLDQGLQFLIQYYNGEERAKGNILERFSAQQFPDLHSELNLSSLELGDSALYFCASSPSSGPEGAFFGQGTRLTVV.

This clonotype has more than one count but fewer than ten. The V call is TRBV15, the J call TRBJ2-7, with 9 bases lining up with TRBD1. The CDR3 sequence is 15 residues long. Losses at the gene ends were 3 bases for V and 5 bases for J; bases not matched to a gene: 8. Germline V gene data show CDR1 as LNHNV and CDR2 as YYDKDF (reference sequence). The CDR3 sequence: CATSRDRDRANEQYF. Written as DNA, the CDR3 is TGTGCCACCAGCAGGGACCGGGACAGGGCAAACGAGCAGTACTTC.

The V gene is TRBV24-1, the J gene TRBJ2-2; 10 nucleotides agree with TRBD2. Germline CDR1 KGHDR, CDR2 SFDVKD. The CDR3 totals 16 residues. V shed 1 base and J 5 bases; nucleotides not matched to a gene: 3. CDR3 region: CATSDFSGGDTGELFF. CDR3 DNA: TGTGCCACCAGTGATTTCAGCGGGGGGGATACCGGGGAGCTGTTTTTT.

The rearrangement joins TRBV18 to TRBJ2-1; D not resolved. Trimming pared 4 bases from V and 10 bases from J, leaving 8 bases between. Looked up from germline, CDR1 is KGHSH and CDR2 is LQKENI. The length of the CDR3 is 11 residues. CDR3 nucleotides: TGTGCCAGCTCACTCCGGAGAGAGCAGTTCTTC. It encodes CASSLRREQFF.

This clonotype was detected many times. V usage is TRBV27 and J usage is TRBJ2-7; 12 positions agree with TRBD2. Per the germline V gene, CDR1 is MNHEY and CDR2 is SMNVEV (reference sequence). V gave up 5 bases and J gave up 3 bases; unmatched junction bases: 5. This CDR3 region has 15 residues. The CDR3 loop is CASSPGLAGYYEQYF. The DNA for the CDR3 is TGTGCCAGCAGTCCTGGACTAGCGGGGTACTACGAGCAGTACTTC.

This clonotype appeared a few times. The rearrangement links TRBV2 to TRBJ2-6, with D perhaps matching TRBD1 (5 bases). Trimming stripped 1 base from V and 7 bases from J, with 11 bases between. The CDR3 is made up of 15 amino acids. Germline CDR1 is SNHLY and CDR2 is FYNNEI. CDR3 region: CASSEDRLIANVLTF. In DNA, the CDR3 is TGTGCCAGCAGTGAAGACAGGCTCATCGCCAACGTCCTGACTTTC.

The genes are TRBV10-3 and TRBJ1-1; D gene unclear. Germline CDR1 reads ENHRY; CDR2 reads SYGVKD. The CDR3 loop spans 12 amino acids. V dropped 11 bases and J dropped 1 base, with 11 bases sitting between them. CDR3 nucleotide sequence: TGTGCCTCACCCCGGCCGAACACTGAAGCTTTCTTT. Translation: CASPRPNTEAFF.

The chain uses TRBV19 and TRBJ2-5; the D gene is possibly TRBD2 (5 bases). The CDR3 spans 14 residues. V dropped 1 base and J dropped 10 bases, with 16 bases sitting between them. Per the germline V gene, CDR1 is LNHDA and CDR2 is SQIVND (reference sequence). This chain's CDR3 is CASSIAAGGWDQYF. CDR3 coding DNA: TGTGCCAGTAGTATAGCCGCAGGAGGTTGGGACCAGTACTTC.

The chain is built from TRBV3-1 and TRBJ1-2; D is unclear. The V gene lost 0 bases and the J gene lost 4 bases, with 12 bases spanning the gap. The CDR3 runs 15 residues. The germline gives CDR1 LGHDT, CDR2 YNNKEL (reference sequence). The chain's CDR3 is CASSQDRSFFYGYTF. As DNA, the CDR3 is TGTGCCAGCAGCCAAGATAGGAGCTTCTTCTATGGCTACACCTTC.

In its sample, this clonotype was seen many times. For the CDR3, the DNA is TGTGCCAGCAGAGCCCCAGGGTATGAGCAGTTCTTC. Translation gives CASRAPGYEQFF. V gene TRBV14 combines with J gene TRBJ2-1; TRBD1 might be the D (5 bases). The CDR3 extends over 12 amino acids. Trimming shortened V by 6 bases and J by 8 bases, and 11 bases separated the two germline ends. Per germline, CDR1 SGHDN and CDR2 FVKESK.

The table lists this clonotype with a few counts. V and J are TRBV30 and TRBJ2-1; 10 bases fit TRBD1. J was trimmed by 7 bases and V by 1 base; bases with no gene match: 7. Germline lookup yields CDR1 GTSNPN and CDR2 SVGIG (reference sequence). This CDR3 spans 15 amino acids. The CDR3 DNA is TGTGCCTGGAGTGCCGGGACAGGGGTACTGAATGAGCAGTTCTTC. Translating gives CAWSAGTGVLNEQFF. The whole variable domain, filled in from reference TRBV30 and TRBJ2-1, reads SQTIHQWPATLVQPVGSPLSLECTVEGTSNPNLYWYRQAAGRGLQLLFYSVGIGQISSEVPQNLSASRPQDRQFILSSKKLLLSDSGFYLCAWSAGTGVLNEQFFGPGTRLTVL.

The CDR3 DNA is TGTGCCACCAGTGATTCAACGAACACCGGGGAGCTGTTTTTT. This gives the protein CATSDSTNTGELFF. The rearrangement joins TRBV24-1 to TRBJ2-2; D remains unclear. The CDR3 has 14 amino acids. Germline V CDR1 and CDR2: KGHDR, SFDVKD. V was pared by 2 bases and J by 0 bases, with 3 bases between.

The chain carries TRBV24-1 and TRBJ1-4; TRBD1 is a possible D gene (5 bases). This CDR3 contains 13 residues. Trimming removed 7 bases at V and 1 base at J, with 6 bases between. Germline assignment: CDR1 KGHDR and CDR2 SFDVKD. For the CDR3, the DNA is TGTGCCACCAGGGGGGTAACTAATGAAAAACTGTTTTTT. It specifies CATRGVTNEKLFF.

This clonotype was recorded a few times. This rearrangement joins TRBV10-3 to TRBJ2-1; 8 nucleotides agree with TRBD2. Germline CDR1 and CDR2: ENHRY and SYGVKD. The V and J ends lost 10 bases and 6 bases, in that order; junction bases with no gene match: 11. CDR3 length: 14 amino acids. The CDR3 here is CATSGGPSTNEQFF. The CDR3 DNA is TGTGCCACCTCGGGGGGGCCGAGTACCAATGAGCAGTTCTTC.

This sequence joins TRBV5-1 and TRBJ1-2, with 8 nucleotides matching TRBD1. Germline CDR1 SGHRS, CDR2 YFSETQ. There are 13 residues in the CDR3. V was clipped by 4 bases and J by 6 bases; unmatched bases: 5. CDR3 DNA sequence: TGCGCCAGCAGCAACGGACAGGGTAATGGCTACACCTTC. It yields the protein CASSNGQGNGYTF.

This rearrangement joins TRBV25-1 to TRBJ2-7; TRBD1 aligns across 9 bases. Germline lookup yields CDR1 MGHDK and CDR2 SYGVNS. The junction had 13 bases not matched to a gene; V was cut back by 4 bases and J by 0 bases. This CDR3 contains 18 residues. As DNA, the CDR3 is TGTGCCAGCAGTGTATCCCTGGGACAGGGCGGTAGCTCCTACGAGCAGTACTTC. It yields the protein CASSVSLGQGGSSYEQYF.

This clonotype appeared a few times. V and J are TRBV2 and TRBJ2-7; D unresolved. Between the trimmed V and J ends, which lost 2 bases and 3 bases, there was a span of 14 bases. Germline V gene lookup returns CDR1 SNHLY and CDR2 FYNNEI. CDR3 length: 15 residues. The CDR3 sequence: CASSEHSLSLYEQYF. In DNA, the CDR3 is TGTGCCAGCAGTGAACACAGTCTTTCCCTCTACGAGCAGTACTTC.

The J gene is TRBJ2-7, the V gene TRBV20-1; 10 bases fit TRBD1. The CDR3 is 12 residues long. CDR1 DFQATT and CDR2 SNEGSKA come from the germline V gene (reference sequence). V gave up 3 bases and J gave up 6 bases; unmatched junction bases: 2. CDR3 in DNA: TGCAGTGCTAGGGGACAGGGGTCCGAGCAGTACTTC. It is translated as CSARGQGSEQYF.

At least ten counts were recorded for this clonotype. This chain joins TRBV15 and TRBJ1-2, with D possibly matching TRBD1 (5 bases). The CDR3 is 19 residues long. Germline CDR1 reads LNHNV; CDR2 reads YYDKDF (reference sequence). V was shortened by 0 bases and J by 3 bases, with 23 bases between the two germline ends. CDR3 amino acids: CATSRDAATDTASHYGYTF. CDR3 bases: TGTGCCACCAGCAGAGATGCGGCTACGGACACTGCTTCTCACTATGGCTACACCTTC.

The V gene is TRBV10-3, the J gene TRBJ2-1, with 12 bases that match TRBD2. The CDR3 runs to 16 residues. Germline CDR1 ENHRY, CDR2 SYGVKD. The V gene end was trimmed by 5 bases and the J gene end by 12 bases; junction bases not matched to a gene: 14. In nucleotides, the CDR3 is TGTGCCATCAGTACGACTAGCGGGGGAGACACAGATACGCAGTTCTTC. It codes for CAISTTSGGDTDTQFF.

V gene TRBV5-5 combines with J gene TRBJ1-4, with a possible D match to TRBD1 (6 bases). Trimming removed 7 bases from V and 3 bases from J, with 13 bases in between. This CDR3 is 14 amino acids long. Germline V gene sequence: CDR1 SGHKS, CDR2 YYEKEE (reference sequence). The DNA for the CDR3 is TGTGCCAGCGCTGGAGGGGGAGCTAATGAAAAACTGTTTTTT. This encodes CASAGGGANEKLFF.

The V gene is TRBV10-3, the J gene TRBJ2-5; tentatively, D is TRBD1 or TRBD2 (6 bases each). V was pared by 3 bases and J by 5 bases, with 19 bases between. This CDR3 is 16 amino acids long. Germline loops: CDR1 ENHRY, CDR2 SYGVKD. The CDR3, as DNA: TGTGCCATCAGTGAACCCGCGGGACAAACGGGGGAGACCCAGTACTTC. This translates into CAISEPAGQTGETQYF.

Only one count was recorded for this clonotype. The CDR3 loop is CASRTTSRGRPYNEQFF. CDR3 bases: TGCGCCAGCAGAACCACGAGCAGGGGACGCCCCTACAATGAGCAGTTCTTC. V usage is TRBV5-1 and J usage is TRBJ2-1; tentative D call: TRBD1 (6 bases). The V gene lost 5 bases and the J gene lost 2 bases, with 20 bases spanning the gap. The germline gives CDR1 SGHRS, CDR2 YFSETQ. CDR3 length equals 17 residues.

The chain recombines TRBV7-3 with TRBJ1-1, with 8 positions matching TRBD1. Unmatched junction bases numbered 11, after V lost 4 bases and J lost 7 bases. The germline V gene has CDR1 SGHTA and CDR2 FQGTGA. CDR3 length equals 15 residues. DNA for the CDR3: TGTGCCAGCAGCTCGTCCCGGGACAGGAGTCATGAAGCTTTCTTT. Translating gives CASSSSRDRSHEAFF. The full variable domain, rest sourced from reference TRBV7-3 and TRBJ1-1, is GAGVSQTPSNKVTEKGKYVELRCDPISGHTALYWYRQSLGQGPEFLIYFQGTGAADDSGLPNDRFFAVRPEGSVSTLKIQRTERGDSAVYLCASSSSRDRSHEAFFGQGTRLTVV.

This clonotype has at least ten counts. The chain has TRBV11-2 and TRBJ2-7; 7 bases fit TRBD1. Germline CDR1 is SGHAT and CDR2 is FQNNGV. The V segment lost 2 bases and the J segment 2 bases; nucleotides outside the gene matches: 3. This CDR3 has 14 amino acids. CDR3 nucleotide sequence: TGTGCCAGCAGCTTATCGGGACAGACCTACGAGCAGTACTTC. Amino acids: CASSLSGQTYEQYF.

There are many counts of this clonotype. Written as DNA, the CDR3 is TGTGCCAGCAGCCAGGGGATCTACACTAACTATGGCTACACCTTC. This gives the protein CASSQGIYTNYGYTF. The chain carries TRBV4-2 and TRBJ1-2, with D unresolved. CDR1 and CDR2 from the germline V gene are LGHNA and YNFKEQ. V was shortened by 3 bases and J by 0 bases, with 11 bases between the two germline ends. This CDR3 has 15 residues.

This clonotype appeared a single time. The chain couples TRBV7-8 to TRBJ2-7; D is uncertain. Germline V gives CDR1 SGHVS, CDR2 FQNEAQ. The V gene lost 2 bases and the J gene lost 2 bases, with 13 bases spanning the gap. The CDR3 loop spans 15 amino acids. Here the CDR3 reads CASSLNPGPTYEQYF. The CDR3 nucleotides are TGTGCCAGCAGCTTAAATCCGGGTCCCACCTACGAGCAGTACTTC.

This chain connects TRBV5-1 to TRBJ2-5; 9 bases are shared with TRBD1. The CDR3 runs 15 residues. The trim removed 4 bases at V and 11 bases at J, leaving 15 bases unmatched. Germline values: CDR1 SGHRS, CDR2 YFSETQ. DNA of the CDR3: TGCGCCAGCAGCCACGGACAGGGGCGGGACAATGAGCAGTACTTC. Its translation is CASSHGQGRDNEQYF. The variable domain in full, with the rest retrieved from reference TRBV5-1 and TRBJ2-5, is KAGVTQTPRYLIKTRGQQVTLSCSPISGHRSVSWYQQTPGQGLQFLFEYFSETQRNKGNFPGRFSGRQFSNSRSEMNVSTLELGDSALYLCASSHGQGRDNEQYFGPGTRLLVL.

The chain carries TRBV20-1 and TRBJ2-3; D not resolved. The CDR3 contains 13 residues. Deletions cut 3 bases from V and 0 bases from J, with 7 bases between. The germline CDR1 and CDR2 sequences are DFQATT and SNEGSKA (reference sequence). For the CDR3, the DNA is TGCAGTGCTAGGGCAGCTAGCACAGATACGCAGTATTTT. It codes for CSARAASTDTQYF.

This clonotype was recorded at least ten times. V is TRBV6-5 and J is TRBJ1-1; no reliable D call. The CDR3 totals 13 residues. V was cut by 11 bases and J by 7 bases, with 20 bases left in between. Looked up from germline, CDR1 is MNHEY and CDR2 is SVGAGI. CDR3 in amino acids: CAAFNPARSEAFF. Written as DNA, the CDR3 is TGTGCCGCTTTTAATCCGGCCAGGAGTGAAGCTTTCTTT.

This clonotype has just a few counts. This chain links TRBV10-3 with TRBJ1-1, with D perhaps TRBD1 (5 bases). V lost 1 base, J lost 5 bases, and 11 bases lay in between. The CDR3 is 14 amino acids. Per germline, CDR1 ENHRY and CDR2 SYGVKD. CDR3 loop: CAISEWGESTEAFF. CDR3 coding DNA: TGTGCCATCAGTGAGTGGGGGGAGAGTACTGAAGCTTTCTTT.